This T cell receptor (beta chain) emerged from a study of T cell responses to AZD1222 COVID-19 vaccine. The V gene's germline CDR1 is LGHDT and CDR2 YNNKEL (reference sequence). With 4 bases removed from V and 3 bases from J, the gap between germline ends came to 4 bases. This CDR3 spans 12 amino acids. General study findings and limits: Baseline serology detected seropositivity in only six AZD1222 recipients. It should be noted that donors were predominantly white British and more often female, and clonal diversity was possibly underestimated.

The assay was immunoSEQ multiplex PCR, and TCRdb's table has in-frame clones only and misses some. The sample has fewer than 100,000 clones; more than 90% are singletons. As regards this clone: Its antigen is undetermined.

The starting material was peripheral blood, obtained on day 0 of AZD1222 vaccination. The source is an adult in good health. The chain carries TRBV3-1 (or the pseudogene TRBV3-2) and TRBJ1-3; no firm D call. The CDR3 nucleotides are TGTGCCAGCAGCCCGGGTGGAAACACCATATATTTT. It encodes CASSPGGNTIYF.